This T cell receptor (beta chain) is from a study of glioma-infiltrating T cells after dendritic cell vaccination. Amplification used 60 V beta primers and 13 J beta primers. The method was immunoSEQ multiplex PCR; TCRdb's version includes in-frame clones alone and lacks a portion of them. Among 80,000 to 100,000 clones listed, over 60% were seen once. This CDR3 is built from 13 residues. The germline V gene has CDR1 SGHRS and CDR2 YFSETQ. Trimming stripped 0 bases from V and 8 bases from J, with 11 bases between. The clonotype comes from a human donor with glioblastoma. V usage is TRBV5-1 and J usage is TRBJ1-2; D unclear. The material was blood, obtained before dendritic cell vaccination. The CDR3 is CASSLAIAEGYTF. In DNA form, the CDR3 reads TGCGCCAGCAGCTTGGCGATAGCGGAGGGCTACACCTTC. Complete variable domain (other parts from reference TRBV5-1 and TRBJ1-2): KAGVTQTPRYLIKTRGQQVTLSCSPISGHRSVSWYQQTPGQGLQFLFEYFSETQRNKGNFPGRFSGRQFSNSRSEMNVSTLELGDSALYLCASSLAIAEGYTFGSGTRLTVV.